These T cell receptor beta chains were read from a single sample in a study of immune heterogeneity within non-small cell lung tumors. MiXCR, run by TCRdb on the multiplex PCR reads, gives a single entry per CDR3 protein. The table records 15,000 or so distinct CDR3 sequences, 28% of them present only once. The sample was lung tumor tissue. The source of these receptors is a man between 40 and 49 years old with non-small cell lung cancer. Both conserved end residues are part of each CDR3. A D gene is named only where the DNA matches it firmly. Clone size is given for some rows only: seen once, a few or many times, or a class if the clone is expanded.

j_call clone_size v_call d_call cdr3_aa cdr3_nt
TRBJ1-6 NA TRBV12-3/TRBV12-4 NA CASSVRQKVSPLHF TGTGCCAGCAGTGTCCGACAGAAGGTTTCACCCCTCCACTTT
TRBJ2-5 many TRBV24-1 NA CATSESRGAETQYF TGTGCCACCAGTGAGTCCAGGGGGGCAGAGACCCAGTACTTC
TRBJ1-5 NA TRBV5-8 TRBD1 CASSRTGARQPQHF TGTGCCAGCAGCCGTACAGGGGCGAGGCAGCCCCAGCATTTT
TRBJ2-2 NA TRBV4-2 NA CPSSPGVANTGELFF TGTCCCAGCAGCCCAGGGGTAGCGAACACCGGGGAGCTGTTTTTT
TRBJ1-6 medium-sized TRBV12-3/TRBV12-4 NA CASSQGEDSPLHF TGTGCCAGCAGCCAAGGGGAGGATTCACCCCTCCACTTT
TRBJ2-7 medium-sized TRBV27 TRBD2 CASRIAGESYEQYF TGTGCCAGCAGGATAGCGGGAGAGTCCTACGAGCAGTACTTC
TRBJ1-1 medium-sized TRBV6-5 TRBD1 CASSYVGTGVTEAFF TGTGCCAGCAGTTACGTAGGGACAGGGGTGACTGAAGCTTTCTTT
TRBJ1-3 few TRBV9 NA CASSVSLNGDTIYF TGTGCCAGCAGCGTAAGCCTTAACGGAGACACCATATATTTT
TRBJ1-6 medium-sized TRBV7-9 NA CASSLYDSPLHF TGTGCCAGCAGCCTGTACGATTCACCCCTCCACTTT
TRBJ2-5 NA TRBV6-5 NA CASSYGGTAKETQYF TGTGCCAGCAGTTACGGGGGGACAGCCAAAGAGACCCAGTACTTC
TRBJ2-3 NA TRBV28 NA CASSFISGTDTVYF TGTGCCAGCAGTTTTATCAGCGGGACAGATACGGTGTATTTT
TRBJ1-2 medium-sized TRBV4-3 NA CASSQDGDYGYTF TGCGCCAGCAGCCAAGATGGGGACTATGGCTACACCTTC
TRBJ2-4 NA TRBV11-2 NA CASSLTTRGARSKAKNLQYF TGTGCCAGCAGCTTAACCACACGGGGCGCTCGGAGTAAAGCCAAAAACCTTCAGTACTTC
TRBJ1-2 many TRBV18 NA CASSPKGLYGYTF TGTGCCAGCTCACCAAAGGGCTTGTATGGCTACACCTTC
TRBJ2-7 medium-sized TRBV6-2/TRBV6-3 TRBD2 CASRWTSGGTYEQYF TGTGCCAGCAGATGGACTAGCGGGGGGACCTACGAGCAGTACTTC
TRBJ1-1 few TRBV12-5 NA CASGLSNRGTEAFF TGTGCTAGTGGTTTGTCCAACCGGGGAACTGAAGCTTTCTTT
TRBJ2-5 few TRBV5-1 TRBD1 CASSVDRAETQYF TGCGCCAGTAGCGTGGACAGGGCAGAGACCCAGTACTTC
TRBJ2-2 NA TRBV19 TRBD2 CASTMTLLAGHRELFF TGTGCCAGTACCATGACATTACTAGCGGGACACAGGGAGCTGTTTTTT
TRBJ2-5 NA TRBV24-1 TRBD2 CATSDLSSGRGATQYF TGTGCCACCAGTGATTTGAGTAGCGGGAGAGGCGCGACCCAGTACTTC
TRBJ1-5 medium-sized TRBV2 NA CASSGGQVQPQHF TGTGCCAGCAGTGGGGGGCAAGTTCAGCCCCAGCATTTT
TRBJ1-5 many TRBV6-1 TRBD1 CASSDFSGGGQPQHF TGTGCCAGCAGTGACTTCTCAGGGGGCGGTCAGCCCCAGCATTTT
TRBJ1-1 many TRBV5-1 TRBD1 CASSPTTGGPTEAFF TGCGCCAGCAGCCCTACGACAGGGGGGCCGACTGAAGCTTTCTTT
TRBJ2-3 medium-sized TRBV29-1 NA CSGDGSTDTQYF TGCAGCGGGGACGGTAGCACAGATACGCAGTATTTT
TRBJ2-1 NA TRBV7-2 NA CSSSTQSGEYEQFF TGTTCCAGCAGCACCCAATCGGGGGAGTATGAGCAGTTCTTC
TRBJ2-7 medium-sized TRBV11-3 NA CASSLDGLGQRYF TGTGCCAGCAGCTTAGACGGTTTGGGCCAGCGGTACTTC
TRBJ1-4 many TRBV20-1 NA CSARSGLGGWNEKLFF TGCAGTGCTAGATCAGGACTCGGGGGTTGGAATGAAAAACTGTTTTTT
TRBJ2-7 many TRBV9 TRBD2 CASSTGLAREYEQYF TGTGCCAGCAGCACGGGACTAGCAAGGGAGTACGAGCAGTACTTC
TRBJ2-1 few TRBV5-1 NA CASSLGSLYNEQFF TGCGCCAGCAGCTTGGGGAGTCTTTACAATGAGCAGTTCTTC
TRBJ1-3 medium-sized TRBV27 TRBD1 CASSLKGGQGYTIYF TGTGCCAGCAGTTTAAAGGGGGGACAGGGATACACCATATATTTT
TRBJ1-3 medium-sized TRBV2 NA CASKESSGNTIYF TGTGCCAGCAAGGAATCGTCTGGAAACACCATATATTTT
TRBJ2-3 many TRBV20-1 NA CSSTGGSHYTDTQYF TGCAGTTCGACAGGCGGGAGCCACTACACAGATACGCAGTATTTT
TRBJ2-7 NA TRBV3-2 NA CASSQVPHRNSYEQYF TGTGCCAGCAGCCAAGTACCGCACCGAAACTCCTACGAGCAGTACTTC
TRBJ2-5 NA TRBV20-1 NA CSARDPIGRLKTQYF TGCAGTGCTAGAGATCCAATCGGGAGACTTAAGACCCAGTACTTC
TRBJ1-3 many TRBV7-9 NA CASSSGNTIYF TGTGCCAGCAGTTCAGGAAACACCATATATTTT
TRBJ1-5 medium-sized TRBV6-1 TRBD1 CASSEWGQAFNQPQHF TGTGCCAGCAGTGAATGGGGACAGGCTTTTAATCAGCCCCAGCATTTT
TRBJ2-4 few TRBV29-1 TRBD2 CSVGTSGVNIQYF TGCAGCGTCGGGACTAGCGGAGTAAACATTCAGTACTTC
TRBJ1-1 medium-sized TRBV12-3/TRBV12-4 NA CASIKDRVSTEAFF TGTGCCAGCATCAAGGACCGCGTAAGCACTGAAGCTTTCTTT
TRBJ1-2 NA TRBV11-3 NA CASSLGPSRGYTF TGTGCCAGCAGCTTAGGTCCTTCTAGGGGCTACACCTTC
TRBJ1-1 medium-sized TRBV12-3/TRBV12-4 NA CASSSLLDTEAFF TGTGCCAGCAGTTCCCTCCTGGACACTGAAGCTTTCTTT
TRBJ2-1 many TRBV19 NA CASSTFGVSWNNEQFF TGTGCCAGTAGTACGTTCGGAGTAAGCTGGAACAATGAGCAGTTCTTC
TRBJ2-2 few TRBV6-1 NA CASTFGPANTGELFF TGTGCCAGCACCTTCGGGCCCGCGAACACCGGGGAGCTGTTTTTT
TRBJ1-2 many TRBV20-1 NA CSASRQGYIYGYTF TGCAGTGCGAGTCGTCAGGGGTATATTTATGGCTACACCTTC
TRBJ2-7 medium-sized TRBV4-3 NA CASSQDRDGAYEQYF TGCGCCAGCAGCCAAGATAGGGACGGGGCCTACGAGCAGTACTTC
TRBJ2-3 many TRBV12-5 NA CASGFNTDTQYF TGTGCTAGTGGTTTTAACACAGATACGCAGTATTTT
TRBJ2-1 many TRBV7-3 TRBD1 CASSPGQVNEQFF TGTGCCAGCAGCCCCGGACAGGTCAATGAGCAGTTCTTC